The next 17 T cell receptor beta chains were all read from a single sample in a study of CD8 T cells in ankylosing spondylitis (TCRdb year 2017). Receptors were amplified or captured by 5' RACE. These reads were obtained on an Illumina HiSeq 2500. Through fastp at Q25 and MiXCR, TCRdb rebuilt clones from the public reads, retaining in-frame beta chains. Rows with one shared CDR3 protein collapse into an entry with the most common genes and DNA. Present in this sample are around 220,000 distinct CDR3 sequences, roughly a tenth of which were seen just once. The top ten hold 21% of the sample. The sample comprised blood, either unsorted or a sorted T cell fraction (not recorded which). These receptors came from a male donor with ankylosing spondylitis or in good health (not recorded which).

V usage is TRBV28 and J usage is TRBJ1-5; TRBD1 is a possible D gene (5 bases). The CDR3 sequence is 14 residues long. CDR1 and CDR2 from the germline V gene are MDHEN and SYDVKM. Trimming took 6 bases from V and 3 from J, leaving 12 bases between them. In DNA form, the CDR3 reads TGTGCCAGCAGCCGGGGCGGGGACAATCAGCCCCAGCATTTT. Amino acid sequence: CASSRGGDNQPQHF.

In this sample, this clonotype turned up many times. The chain links TRBV29-1 to TRBJ2-7; 10 bases are shared with TRBD2. CDR1 is SQVTM, CDR2 ANQGSEA, per germline. With V trimmed by 6 bases and J by 3 bases, 5 bases remained unmatched. The CDR3 is made up of 13 amino acids. For the CDR3, the DNA is TGCAGCGTCGGAGCTAGCGGGGGCTACGAGCAGTACTTC. Protein sequence: CSVGASGGYEQYF.

This clonotype was observed at least ten times. The chain has TRBV20-1 and TRBJ2-7; D is possibly TRBD2 (6 bases). V lost 5 bases and J lost 1, with 18 bases in between. The CDR3 has 15 residues. In germline, CDR1 is DFQATT, CDR2 SNEGSKA (reference sequence). The CDR3 DNA is TGCAGTGCTGGGAGCCTTTCTGGGGGGTCCTACGAGCAGTACTTC. Translating it yields CSAGSLSGGSYEQYF.

This clonotype came up many times. The chain employs TRBV5-1 and TRBJ2-1; 10 nucleotides agree with TRBD2. The germline CDR1 and CDR2 sequences are SGHRS and YFSETQ. This CDR3 has 16 residues. V gave up 6 bases and J gave up 8 bases; unmatched junction bases: 14. CDR3 nucleotides: TGCGCCAGCAAAATAACTCCCGGGACTAGCGTAGATGAGCAGTTCTTC. This encodes CASKITPGTSVDEQFF.

This clonotype has more than one count but fewer than ten. The rearrangement uses TRBV7-3 and TRBJ2-7; D unclear. CDR1 and CDR2 from the germline V gene are SGHTA and FQGTGA. The germline V and J ends were trimmed by 0 bases and 7 bases, with 16 bases remaining between them. The CDR3 contains 15 residues. For the CDR3, the DNA is TGTGCCAGCAGCTTAACCCCGGGCCCCCTGGGAGAGCAGTACTTC. It codes for CASSLTPGPLGEQYF.

This clonotype was picked up many times. V gene TRBV5-1 combines with J gene TRBJ1-4; a weak D match, TRBD1 (5 bases). The CDR3 loop spans 14 amino acids. Looked up from germline, CDR1 is SGHRS and CDR2 is YFSETQ. V lost 3 bases, J lost 8 bases, and 14 bases lay in between. CDR3 DNA sequence: TGCGCCAGCAGCTCGGACGGGGGATACGAAAAACTGTTTTTT. Encoded protein: CASSSDGGYEKLFF.

This clonotype was observed at least ten times. The V gene is TRBV5-6, the J gene TRBJ1-5, with 7 bases fitting TRBD1. Germline values: CDR1 SGHDT, CDR2 YYEEEE. The CDR3 is made up of 18 amino acids. V shed 4 bases, J shed 0 bases, and the junction held 13 bases outside the gene matches. The CDR3 loop is CASSHWPGQMYSNQPQHF. In DNA form, the CDR3 reads TGTGCCAGCAGCCACTGGCCGGGACAGATGTATAGCAATCAGCCCCAGCATTTT.

In regard to this clonotype: A much more abundant neighbour one base away suggests this may be a read error. The rearrangement links TRBV7-2 to TRBJ2-5; the match to TRBD2 covers 7 bases. Germline CDR1 and CDR2: SGHTA and FQGNSA. The length of the CDR3 is 12 residues. The J segment lost 6 bases and the V segment lost 5 bases, leaving 3 bases of the junction unmatched. The CDR3 bases are TGTGCCAGCAGCCCGGGACTAAAGACCCAGTACTTC. Protein: CASSPGLKTQYF.

This clonotype was detected many times. J is TRBJ2-7 and V is TRBV12-3 or TRBV12-4, with TRBD2 matching 7 bases. Trimming removed 5 bases from V and 4 bases from J; junction bases left unmatched: 14. There are 16 residues in the CDR3. In DNA, the CDR3 is TGTGCCAGCAGTGTCCGCGGACTGCCGGGGGGATACGAGCAGTACTTC. Translation gives CASSVRGLPGGYEQYF.

This clonotype occurred many times. The chain is built from TRBV29-1 and TRBJ2-3; 8 nucleotides align to TRBD1. The germline V gene has CDR1 SQVTM and CDR2 ANQGSEA. The CDR3 consists of 12 residues. The CDR3 DNA is TGCAGTACGGACAGGGGCACAGATACGCAGTATTTT. Translating gives CSTDRGTDTQYF.

This clonotype was observed a handful of times. The gene calls are TRBV7-9 and TRBJ2-5; 9 positions agree with TRBD2. The ends lost 1 base at V and 4 bases at J; junction bases unmatched: 10. Germline V gives CDR1 SEHNR, CDR2 FQNEAQ (reference sequence). This CDR3 has 17 amino acids. The DNA of the CDR3 is TGTGCCAGCAGCTTAGGTTCTAGCGGGGAGAAGAGAGAGACCCAGTACTTC. Protein product: CASSLGSSGEKRETQYF.

The J gene is TRBJ2-1, the V gene TRBV6-1; maybe TRBD2 (6 bases). The length of the CDR3 is 15 residues. The germline gives CDR1 MNHNS, CDR2 SASEGT. The ends were cut back, 7 bases at V and 9 bases at J, with 22 bases in the middle. The DNA of the CDR3 is TGTGCCAGCAAAGAAATCCGGGAGAACCCATTTGAGCAGTTCTTC. Amino acid sequence: CASKEIRENPFEQFF.

In this sample, this clonotype turned up many times. This chain links TRBV20-1 with TRBJ2-7, with D maybe TRBD1 (8 bases). This CDR3 has 14 residues. CDR1 is DFQATT, CDR2 SNEGSKA, per germline (reference sequence). Deletions cut 0 bases from V and 4 bases from J, with 13 bases between. CDR3 protein: CSARDYRGGYEQYF. In nucleotides, the CDR3 is TGCAGTGCTAGAGATTACAGGGGGGGGTACGAGCAGTACTTC.

This clonotype was recorded at least ten times. V and J are TRBV28 and TRBJ1-5; 8 bases map to TRBD1. The CDR3 is 17 residues long. After removal of 2 bases from V and 1 base from J, the junction contained 7 bases not matched to a gene. The germline gives CDR1 MDHEN, CDR2 SYDVKM. In DNA, the CDR3 is TGTGCCAGCAGTTTAAGGGCAGGGGGCAGGAGCAATCAGCCCCAGCATTTT. It codes for CASSLRAGGRSNQPQHF.

This clonotype has at least ten counts. This chain links TRBV5-1 with TRBJ2-3, with D uncertain. V lost 4 bases and J lost 1, with 13 bases in between. In germline, CDR1 is SGHRS, CDR2 YFSETQ. CDR3 length equals 15 residues. DNA of the CDR3: TGCGCCAGCAGCAATCAGGTCTTTGGCACAGATACGCAGTATTTT. This codes for CASSNQVFGTDTQYF.

This clonotype was observed at least ten times. J is TRBJ2-7 and V is TRBV7-2; D gene unclear. CDR1 SGHTA and CDR2 FQGNSA come from the germline V gene. V was clipped by 3 bases and J by 0 bases, with 9 bases between them. The length of the CDR3 is 14 residues. CDR3: CASSFGQTSYEQYF. Here the CDR3 DNA reads TGTGCCAGCAGCTTCGGTCAAACCTCCTACGAGCAGTACTTC. Complete variable domain (other parts from reference TRBV7-2 and TRBJ2-7): GAGVSQSPSNKVTEKGKDVELRCDPISGHTALYWYRQSLGQGLEFLIYFQGNSAPDKSGLPSDRFSAERTGGSVSTLTIQRTQQEDSAVYLCASSFGQTSYEQYFGPGTRLTVT.

At least ten counts were recorded for this clonotype. V and J are TRBV5-1 and TRBJ2-3; unclear D gene. V was clipped by 0 bases and J by 0 bases, with 8 bases between them. CDR1 is SGHRS, CDR2 YFSETQ, per germline. This CDR3 is built from 15 residues. The CDR3 nucleotides are TGCGCCAGCAGCTTGGCCAGCTATAGCACAGATACGCAGTATTTT. This encodes CASSLASYSTDTQYF.